What follows describes a single T cell receptor beta chain. Original processing methods: Scientists estimated how many nucleated cells there were by amplifying reference gene primers. Repertoires were generated with immunoSEQ multiplex PCR, while TCRdb's copy carries only in-frame clones and drops some. That table is the source of V, J and clone size, and D and trimming were worked out from the DNA. The table includes over 150,000 clones, around nine tenths detected once. The CDR3 is 13 amino acids. Trimming cost V 2 bases and J 6 bases, with 9 bases left between them. This entry belongs to a study of blood T cell repertoires in COVID-19. Study at large: Collection of acute and convalescent COVID-19 samples took place in the United States, Italy and Spain. T cells, B-cell-depleted T cells, or PBMCs provided the cDNA or gDNA that served as material.

The clonotype comes from a man aged 35 to 55 with active or convalescent COVID-19. The sample comprised peripheral blood. The gene calls are TRBV12-3 or TRBV12-4 and TRBJ2-3; no clear D gene. CDR3 residues: CASSLMLRDTQYF. The CDR3 DNA reads as TGTGCCAGCAGTTTAATGTTGCGGGATACGCAGTATTTT.